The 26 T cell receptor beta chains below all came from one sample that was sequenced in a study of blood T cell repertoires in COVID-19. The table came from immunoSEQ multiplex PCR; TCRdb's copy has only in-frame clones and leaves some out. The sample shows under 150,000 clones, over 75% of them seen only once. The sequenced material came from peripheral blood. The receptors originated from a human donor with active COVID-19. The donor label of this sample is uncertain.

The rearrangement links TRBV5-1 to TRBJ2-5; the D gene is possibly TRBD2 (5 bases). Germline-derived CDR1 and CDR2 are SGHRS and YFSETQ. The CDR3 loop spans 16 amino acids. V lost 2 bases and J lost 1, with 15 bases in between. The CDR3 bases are TGCGCCAGCAGCTTTCAAGCCGGACTTACCCAAGAGACCCAGTACTTC. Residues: CASSFQAGLTQETQYF.

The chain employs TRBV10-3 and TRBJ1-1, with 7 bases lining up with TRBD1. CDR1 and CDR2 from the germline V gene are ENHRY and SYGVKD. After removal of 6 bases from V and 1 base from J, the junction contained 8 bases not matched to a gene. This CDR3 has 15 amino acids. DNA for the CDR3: TGTGCCATCAGCTTGGCAAAGGGGGCGAACACTGAAGCTTTCTTT. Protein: CAISLAKGANTEAFF.

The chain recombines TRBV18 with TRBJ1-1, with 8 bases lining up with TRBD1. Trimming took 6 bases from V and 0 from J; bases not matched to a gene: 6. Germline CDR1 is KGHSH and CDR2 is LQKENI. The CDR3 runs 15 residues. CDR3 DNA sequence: TGTGCCAGCTCGCTCGGACAGGGAATGAACACTGAAGCTTTCTTT. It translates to CASSLGQGMNTEAFF.

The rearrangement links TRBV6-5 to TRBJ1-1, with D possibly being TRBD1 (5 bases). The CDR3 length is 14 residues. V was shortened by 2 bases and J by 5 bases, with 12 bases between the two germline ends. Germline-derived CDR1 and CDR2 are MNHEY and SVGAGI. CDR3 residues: CASSYGGGFTEAFF. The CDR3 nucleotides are TGTGCCAGCAGTTACGGGGGAGGATTTACTGAAGCTTTCTTT.

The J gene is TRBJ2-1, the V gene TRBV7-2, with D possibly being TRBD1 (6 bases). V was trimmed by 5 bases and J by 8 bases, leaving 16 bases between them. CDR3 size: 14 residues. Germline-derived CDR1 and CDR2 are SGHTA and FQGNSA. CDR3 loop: CASSTIQGGYEQFF. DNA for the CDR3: TGTGCCAGCAGCACGATACAGGGTGGCTATGAGCAGTTCTTC.

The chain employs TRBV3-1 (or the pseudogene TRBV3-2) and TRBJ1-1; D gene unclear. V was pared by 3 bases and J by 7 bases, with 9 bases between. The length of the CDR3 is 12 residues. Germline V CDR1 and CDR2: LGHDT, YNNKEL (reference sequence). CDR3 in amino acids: CASSQSTDEAFF. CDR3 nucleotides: TGTGCCAGCAGCCAGTCAACAGATGAAGCTTTCTTT.

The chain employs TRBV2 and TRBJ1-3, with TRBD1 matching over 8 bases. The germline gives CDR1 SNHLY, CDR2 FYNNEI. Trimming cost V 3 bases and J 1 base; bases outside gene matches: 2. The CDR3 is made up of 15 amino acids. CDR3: CASSDQGASGNTIYF. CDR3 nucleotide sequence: TGTGCCAGCAGTGACCAGGGGGCGTCTGGAAACACCATATATTTT.

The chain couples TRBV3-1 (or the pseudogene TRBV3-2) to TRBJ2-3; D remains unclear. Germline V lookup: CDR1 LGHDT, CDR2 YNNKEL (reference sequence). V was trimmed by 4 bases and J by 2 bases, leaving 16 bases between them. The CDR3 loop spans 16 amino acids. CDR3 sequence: CASSLRAGANTDTQYF. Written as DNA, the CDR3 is TGTGCCAGCAGCCTCCGAGCAGGCGCGAACACAGATACGCAGTATTTT.

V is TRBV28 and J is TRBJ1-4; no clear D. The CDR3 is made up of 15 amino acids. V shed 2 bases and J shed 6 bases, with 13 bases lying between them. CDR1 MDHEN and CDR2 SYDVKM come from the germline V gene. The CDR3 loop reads CASSLLGREDEKLFF. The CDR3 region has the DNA TGTGCCAGCAGTTTACTGGGCCGGGAGGATGAAAAACTGTTTTTT. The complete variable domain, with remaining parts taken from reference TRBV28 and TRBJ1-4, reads DVKVTQSSRYLVKRTGEKVFLECVQDMDHENMFWYRQDPGLGLRLIYFSYDVKMKEKGDIPEGYSVSREKKERFSLILESASTNQTSMYLCASSLLGREDEKLFFGSGTQLSVL.

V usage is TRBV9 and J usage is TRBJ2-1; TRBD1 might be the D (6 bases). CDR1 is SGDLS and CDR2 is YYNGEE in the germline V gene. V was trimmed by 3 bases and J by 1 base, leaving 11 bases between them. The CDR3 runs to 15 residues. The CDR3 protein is CASSAGVASYNEQFF. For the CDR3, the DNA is TGTGCCAGCAGCGCAGGGGTGGCGTCCTACAATGAGCAGTTCTTC.

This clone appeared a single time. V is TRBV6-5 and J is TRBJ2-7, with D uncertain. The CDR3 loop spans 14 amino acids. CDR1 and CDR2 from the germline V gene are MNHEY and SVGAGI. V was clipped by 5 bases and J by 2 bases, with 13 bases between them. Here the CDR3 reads CASSLYPGAYEQYF. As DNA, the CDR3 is TGTGCCAGCAGTCTATATCCAGGTGCCTACGAGCAGTACTTC.

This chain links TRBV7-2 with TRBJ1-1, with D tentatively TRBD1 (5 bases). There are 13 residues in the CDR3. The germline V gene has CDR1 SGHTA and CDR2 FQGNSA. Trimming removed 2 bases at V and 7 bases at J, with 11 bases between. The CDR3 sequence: CASSLHAGFEAFF. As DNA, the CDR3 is TGTGCCAGCAGCTTACACGCAGGGTTTGAAGCTTTCTTT.

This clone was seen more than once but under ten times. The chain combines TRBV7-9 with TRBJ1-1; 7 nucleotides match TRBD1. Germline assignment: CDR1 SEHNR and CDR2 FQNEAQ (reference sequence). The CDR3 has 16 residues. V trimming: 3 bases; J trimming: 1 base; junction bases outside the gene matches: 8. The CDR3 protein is CASSLHATGRNTEAFF. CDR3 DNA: TGTGCCAGCAGCTTGCATGCGACAGGGAGGAACACTGAAGCTTTCTTT.

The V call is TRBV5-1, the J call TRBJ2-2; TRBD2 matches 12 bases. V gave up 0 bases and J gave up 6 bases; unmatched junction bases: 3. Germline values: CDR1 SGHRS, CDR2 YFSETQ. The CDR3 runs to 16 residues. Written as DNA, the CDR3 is TGCGCCAGCAGCTTGGAACTAGCGGGGGGATCCGGGGAGCTGTTTTTT. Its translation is CASSLELAGGSGELFF.

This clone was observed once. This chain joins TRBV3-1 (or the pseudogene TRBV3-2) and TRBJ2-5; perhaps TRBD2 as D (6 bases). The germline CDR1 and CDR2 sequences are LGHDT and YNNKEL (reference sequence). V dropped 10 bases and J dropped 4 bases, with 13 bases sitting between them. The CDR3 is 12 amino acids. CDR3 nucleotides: TGTGCCAACTTATTGGGGGGAGAGACCCAGTACTTC. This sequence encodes CANLLGGETQYF.

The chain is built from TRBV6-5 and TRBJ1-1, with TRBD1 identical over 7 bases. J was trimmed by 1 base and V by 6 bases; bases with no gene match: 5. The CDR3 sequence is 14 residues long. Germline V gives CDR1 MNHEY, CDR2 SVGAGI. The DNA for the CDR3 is TGTGCCAGCAGGGGGGGACAGCGGAACACTGAAGCTTTCTTT. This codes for CASRGGQRNTEAFF.

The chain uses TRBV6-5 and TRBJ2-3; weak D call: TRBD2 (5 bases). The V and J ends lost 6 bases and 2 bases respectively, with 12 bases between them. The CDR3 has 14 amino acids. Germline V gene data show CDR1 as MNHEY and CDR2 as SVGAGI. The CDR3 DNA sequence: TGTGCCAGCAGGCGGGCAGGTCTCACAGATACGCAGTATTTT. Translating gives CASRRAGLTDTQYF.

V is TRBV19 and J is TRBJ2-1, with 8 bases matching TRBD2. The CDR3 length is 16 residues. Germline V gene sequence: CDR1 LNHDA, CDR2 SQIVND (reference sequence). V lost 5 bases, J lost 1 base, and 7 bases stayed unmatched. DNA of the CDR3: TGTGCCAGTAGTGATACAGGCGGGGGGTCCTACAATGAGCAGTTCTTC. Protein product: CASSDTGGGSYNEQFF.

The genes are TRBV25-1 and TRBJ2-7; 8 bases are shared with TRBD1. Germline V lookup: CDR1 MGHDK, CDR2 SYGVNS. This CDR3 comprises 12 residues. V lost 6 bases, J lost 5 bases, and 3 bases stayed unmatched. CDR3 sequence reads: CASRDREDEQYF. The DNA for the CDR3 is TGTGCCAGCAGGGACAGGGAGGACGAGCAGTACTTC.

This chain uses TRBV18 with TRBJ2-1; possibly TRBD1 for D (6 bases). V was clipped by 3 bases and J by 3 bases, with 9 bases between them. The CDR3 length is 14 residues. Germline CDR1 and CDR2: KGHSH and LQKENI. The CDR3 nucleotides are TGTGCCAGCTCACCTAGGGACATCTACAATGAGCAGTTCTTC. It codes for CASSPRDIYNEQFF.

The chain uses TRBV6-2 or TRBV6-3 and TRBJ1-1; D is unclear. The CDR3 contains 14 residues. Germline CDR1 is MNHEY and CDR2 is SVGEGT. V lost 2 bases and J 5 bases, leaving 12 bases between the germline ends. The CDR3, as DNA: TGTGCCAGCAGTTACAGGGCTGGGAGGACTGAAGCTTTCTTT. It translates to CASSYRAGRTEAFF.

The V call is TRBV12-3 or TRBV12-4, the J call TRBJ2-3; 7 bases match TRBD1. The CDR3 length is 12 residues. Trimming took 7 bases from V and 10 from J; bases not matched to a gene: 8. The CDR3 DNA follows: TGTGCCAGCACCGTAAACAGGGGTGCGCAGTATTTT. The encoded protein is CASTVNRGAQYF.

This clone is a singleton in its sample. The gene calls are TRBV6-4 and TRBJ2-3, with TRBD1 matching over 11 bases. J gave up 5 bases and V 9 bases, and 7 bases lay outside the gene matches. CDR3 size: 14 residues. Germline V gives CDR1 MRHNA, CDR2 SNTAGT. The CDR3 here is CASSTGTGGDTQYF. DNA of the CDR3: TGTGCCAGTTCGACCGGGACAGGGGGAGATACGCAGTATTTT.

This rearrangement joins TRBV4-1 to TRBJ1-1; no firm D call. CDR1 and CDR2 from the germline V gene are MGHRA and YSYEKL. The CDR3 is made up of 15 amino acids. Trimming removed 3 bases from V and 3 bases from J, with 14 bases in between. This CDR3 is CASSQVNLGDTEAFF. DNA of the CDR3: TGCGCCAGCAGCCAGGTTAACCTCGGGGACACTGAAGCTTTCTTT.

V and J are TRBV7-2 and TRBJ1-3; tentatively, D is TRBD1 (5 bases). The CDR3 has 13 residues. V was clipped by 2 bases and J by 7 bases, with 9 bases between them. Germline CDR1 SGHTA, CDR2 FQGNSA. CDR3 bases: TGTGCCAGCAGCTTAAGCAGGGCCAACACCATATATTTT. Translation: CASSLSRANTIYF.

Here the CDR3 DNA reads TGTGCCAGCAGCCGGACTAGCGGGGGGGCCCCCAATGAGCAGTTCTTC. It yields the protein CASSRTSGGAPNEQFF. The rearrangement links TRBV7-9 to TRBJ2-1, with 15 bases fitting TRBD2. Germline V lookup: CDR1 SEHNR, CDR2 FQNEAQ (reference sequence). V shed 5 bases, J shed 6 bases, and the junction held 5 bases outside the gene matches. The CDR3 is 16 amino acids.